This is a list of T cell receptor beta chains from one sample in a study of PD-1 blockade in classical Hodgkin lymphoma. Clones were sequenced by immunoSEQ multiplex PCR, and TCRdb holds only the in-frame ones, with some missing. The data hold about 20,000 clones, with around 84% observed a single time. The sample in question was CD8+ T cells from blood, obtained before the fourth cycle of nivolumab. The receptors derive from a human donor with classical Hodgkin lymphoma. The CDR3 runs from the conserved cysteine through the conserved F or W. A D gene is named only where the DNA matches it firmly. The size entry is marked missing in some rows and otherwise reads once, few, many or a size class.

clone_size | j_call | d_call | v_call | cdr3_nt | cdr3_aa
few | TRBJ1-3 | NA | TRBV4-3 | TGCGCCAGCAGCCAGTTCAGTGGGTCTGGAAACACCATATATTTT | CASSQFSGSGNTIYF
NA | TRBJ1-5 | NA | TRBV6-5 | TGTGCCAGCAGTTACGGGAGCAATCAGCCCCAGCATTTT | CASSYGSNQPQHF
NA | TRBJ2-5 | TRBD1 | TRBV9 | TGTGCCAGCAGCGTTGACGGGACAGGGCAAGAGACCCAGTACTTC | CASSVDGTGQETQYF
NA | TRBJ1-2 | NA | TRBV6-5 | TGTGCCAGCAGTCCGTGGTCGACCTATGGCTACACCTTC | CASSPWSTYGYTF
NA | TRBJ2-2 | NA | TRBV30 | TGTGCCTGGATAGGGGCCGGGGAGCTGTTTTTT | CAWIGAGELFF
NA | TRBJ2-7 | NA | TRBV11-3 | TGTGCCAGCAGTTCACGCTCAGGGTTGGGGACCAGCGAGCAGTACTTC | CASSSRSGLGTSEQYF
NA | TRBJ1-2 | TRBD1 | TRBV6-5 | TGTGCCAGCAGTTACCGGACAGGGCGGCCCTATGGCTACACCTTC | CASSYRTGRPYGYTF
NA | TRBJ2-2 | TRBD1 | TRBV7-9 | TGTGCCAGCAGCGCCCGACAGGGGGGAATAGTTTGGCTGTTTTTT | CASSARQGGIVWLFF
NA | TRBJ2-7 | NA | TRBV4-1 | TGCGCCAGCAGCCAAGATCATCAGGGGCATTACGAGCAGTACTTC | CASSQDHQGHYEQYF
NA | TRBJ2-3 | TRBD1 | TRBV27 | TGTGCCAGCAGTTTATCGTGGGACAGGGGAGATGTTGCGACAGATACGCAGTATTTT | CASSLSWDRGDVATDTQYF
NA | TRBJ1-2 | TRBD1 | TRBV6-5 | TGTGCCAGCAGGAACAGGGGGGGGAATGGCTACACCTTC | CASRNRGGNGYTF
few | TRBJ2-3 | NA | TRBV7-2 | TGTGCCAGCAGCCGGGGGGCTGCAGATACGCAGTATTTT | CASSRGAADTQYF
few | TRBJ2-2 | NA | TRBV9 | TGTGCCAGCACCAGAGGGGATGACACCGGGGAGCTGTTTTTT | CASTRGDDTGELFF
NA | TRBJ2-7 | TRBD1 | TRBV19 | TGTGCCAGTAGTATGGAGACAGGGCCAACCTACGAGCAGTACTTC | CASSMETGPTYEQYF
NA | TRBJ2-5 | TRBD2 | TRBV11-3 | TGTGCCAGCAGCTTTAAGCGGGGGCCGTACCAAGAGACCCAGTACTTC | CASSFKRGPYQETQYF
NA | TRBJ1-1 | NA | TRBV5-6 | TGTGCCAGCAGCTTGGTCGGGGGATCGGACACTGAAGCTTTCTTT | CASSLVGGSDTEAFF
once | TRBJ1-1 | NA | TRBV27 | TGTGCCAGCAGTCCGTATACGGGGGGGGGCACTGAAGCTTTCTTT | CASSPYTGGGTEAFF
few | TRBJ1-5 | TRBD1 | TRBV18 | TGTGCCAGCTCACCGGGACAGGGCCCTAATCAGCCCCAGCATTTT | CASSPGQGPNQPQHF
few | TRBJ2-7 | TRBD1 | TRBV6-5 | TGTGCCAGCAGTAAACTACAGGGGCTCGCCTACGAGCAGTACTTC | CASSKLQGLAYEQYF
NA | TRBJ2-5 | NA | TRBV9 | TGTGCCAGCAGCGTAGAGGGGTTAAAGACCCAGTACTTC | CASSVEGLKTQYF
NA | TRBJ2-1 | NA | TRBV30 | TGTGCCTGGAGGGCTGAACAGGCCCGGGCCTACAATGAGCAGTTCTTC | CAWRAEQARAYNEQFF
NA | TRBJ2-2 | NA | TRBV23-1 | TGCGCCAGCAGTCAATCTGACAGATGCACCGGGGAGCTGTTTTTT | CASSQSDRCTGELFF
few | TRBJ1-2 | NA | TRBV6-5 | TGTGCCAGCAAGTGGGGCCTCTATGGCTACACCTTC | CASKWGLYGYTF
NA | TRBJ2-3 | TRBD2 | TRBV19 | TGTGCCAGTTCGACTAGCGGGGGGTCCACAGATACGCAGTATTTT | CASSTSGGSTDTQYF
NA | TRBJ2-2 | TRBD2 | TRBV20-1 | TGCAGTGTACGGGGGGCCGGGGAGCTGTTTTTT | CSVRGAGELFF
NA | TRBJ2-7 | NA | TRBV7-2 | TGTGCCAGCAGCCCTGGGGTGGGGGAGCAGTACTTC | CASSPGVGEQYF
NA | TRBJ2-1 | NA | TRBV19 | TGTGCCAGTAGTTTCGTCGATGAGCAGTTCTTC | CASSFVDEQFF
NA | TRBJ2-5 | NA | TRBV2 | TGTGCTGCAAACACCGGGCCTGAGACCCAGTACTTC | CAANTGPETQYF
few | TRBJ1-2 | TRBD1 | TRBV7-9 | TGTGCCAGCAGCTTGGGTGGGACAGGGCGAACGGGCTACACCTTC | CASSLGGTGRTGYTF
NA | TRBJ2-2 | NA | TRBV2 | TGTGCCAGCAGTTACAGCTACACCGGGGAGCTGTTTTTT | CASSYSYTGELFF
NA | TRBJ1-1 | NA | TRBV7-9 | TGTGCCAGCAGCTTGGGGACTCCCCACGAAGCTTTCTTT | CASSLGTPHEAFF
NA | TRBJ2-7 | NA | TRBV27 | TGTGCCAGCAGTCCCTCGGGGGTCTACGAGCAGTACTTC | CASSPSGVYEQYF
NA | TRBJ1-5 | TRBD1 | TRBV9 | TGTGCCAGCAGCGCAGGGGGGGGCAATCAGCCCCAGCATTTT | CASSAGGGNQPQHF
NA | TRBJ1-2 | NA | TRBV4-2 | TGTGCCAGCAGCCAAGGGCTCCTCTCAATCCATGGCTACACCTTC | CASSQGLLSIHGYTF
NA | TRBJ2-7 | NA | TRBV29-1 | TGCAGCGTTGGGGACGGGATAGGAGTCGAGCAGTACTTC | CSVGDGIGVEQYF
NA | TRBJ2-1 | TRBD2 | TRBV12-5 | TGTGCTAGTGGTTTGGTCGCTACTACTCTGCGGGGGTCTATGCATGAGCAGTTCTTC | CASGLVATTLRGSMHEQFF
NA | TRBJ1-2 | NA | TRBV11-2 | TGTGCCAGCAGCTTAATCGAGGGCCGGGCTAACTATGGCTACACCTTC | CASSLIEGRANYGYTF
NA | TRBJ2-7 | NA | TRBV5-1 | TGCGCCAGCAGCCTTCCGGCTTCTCGGAGCTCCTACGAGCAGTACTTC | CASSLPASRSSYEQYF
NA | TRBJ2-2 | TRBD2 | TRBV4-2 | TGTGCCAGCAGCCAAGATCGGACTAGCGGTTACAAGAACACCGGGGAGCTGTTTTTT | CASSQDRTSGYKNTGELFF
once | TRBJ1-1 | NA | TRBV12-2 | TGTGCAAGTCGCTTATTTCCGGGAGAAGGGGACACTGAAGCTTTCTTT | CASRLFPGEGDTEAFF
NA | TRBJ1-5 | NA | TRBV27 | TGTGCCAGCAGTTCAGGTGGTCAGCCCCAGCATTTT | CASSSGGQPQHF
NA | TRBJ1-1 | NA | TRBV6-5 | TGTGCCAGCAGCTTGGGGCAGTACACTGAAGCTTTCTTT | CASSLGQYTEAFF
NA | TRBJ1-2 | TRBD1 | TRBV11-2 | TGTGCCAGCAGCTTAGGACAGGGGGAAGTGTTTGGCTACACCTTC | CASSLGQGEVFGYTF
NA | TRBJ2-4 | TRBD1 | TRBV10-3 | TGTGCCATCAGTGAGTGGGAAGACAGGGGGCGACCAAACATTCAGTACTTC | CAISEWEDRGRPNIQYF
NA | TRBJ2-7 | NA | TRBV28 | TGTGCCAGCAGTTGGGGCCGGGGGGCCACCAACGAGCAGTACTTC | CASSWGRGATNEQYF
NA | TRBJ2-7 | NA | TRBV9 | TGTGCCAGCAGCGTAGCAGGGGGGGAGTACGAGCAGTACTTC | CASSVAGGEYEQYF
NA | TRBJ2-3 | TRBD2 | TRBV7-3 | TGTGCCACCTCAGCGGGGGACACAGATACGCAGTATTTT | CATSAGDTDTQYF
NA | TRBJ1-4 | NA | TRBV7-6 | TGTGCCAGCAGCTTAGAGGCGGGGGCTAATGAAAAACTGTTTTTT | CASSLEAGANEKLFF
NA | TRBJ1-5 | TRBD1 | TRBV5-6 | TGTGCCAGCAGCCTGAAACAGGGGGCGGTGGGCAATCAGCCCCAGCATTTT | CASSLKQGAVGNQPQHF